The clone carrying this TCR beta chain was counted only a few times. The age range of participants was about 18 to 100 years, with residence in approximately 25 US areas. Researchers sorted participants into cohorts using their self-reported clinical history. The data are from a study of blood T cell repertoires in COVID-19. The germline CDR1 and CDR2 sequences are MNHEY and SMNVEV (reference sequence). The CDR3 totals 15 residues. V lost 1 base, J lost 1 base, and 8 bases lay in between. In the source study's methods: Researchers report that nucleated cell counts were estimated from reference gene primer amplification. Repertoires were generated with immunoSEQ multiplex PCR, while TCRdb's copy carries only in-frame clones and drops some. V and J calls and clone size are as listed in that table; D and trimming were resolved from the DNA. Of a few hundred thousand clones in the sample, 75% to 90% were seen once.

Sequenced: PBMCs or T cells enriched from blood (not recorded which). This chain joins TRBV27 and TRBJ1-5; D gene ambiguous. The clonotype comes from a woman aged 18 to 35 in a cohort exposed to, infected with or recovered from COVID-19 (not recorded which). CDR3 sequence: CASSLYGVSNQPQHF. The CDR3 nucleotides are TGTGCCAGCAGTTTATACGGGGTAAGCAATCAGCCCCAGCATTTT.